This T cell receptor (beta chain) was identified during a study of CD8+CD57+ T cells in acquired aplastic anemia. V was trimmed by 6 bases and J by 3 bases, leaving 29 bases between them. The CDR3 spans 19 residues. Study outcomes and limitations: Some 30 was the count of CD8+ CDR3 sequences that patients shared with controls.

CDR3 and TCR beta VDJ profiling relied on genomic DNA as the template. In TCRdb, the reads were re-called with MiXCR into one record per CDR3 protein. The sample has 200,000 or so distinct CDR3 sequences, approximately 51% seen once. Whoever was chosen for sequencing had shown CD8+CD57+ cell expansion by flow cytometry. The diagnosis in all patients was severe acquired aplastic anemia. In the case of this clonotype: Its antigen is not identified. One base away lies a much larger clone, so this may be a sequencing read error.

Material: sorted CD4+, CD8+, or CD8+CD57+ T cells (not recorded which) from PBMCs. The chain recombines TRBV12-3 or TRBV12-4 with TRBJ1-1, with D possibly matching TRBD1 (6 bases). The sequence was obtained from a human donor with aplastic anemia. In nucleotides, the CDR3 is TGTGCCAGCAGCCTCAATCCGAGGGGGACCCTAATAGCGGACACTGAAGCTTTCTTT. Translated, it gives CASSLNPRGTLIADTEAFF.